This T cell receptor (beta chain) emerged from a study of cytomegalovirus exposure and HLA in healthy donors. 13 Jbeta primers and 60 Vbeta primers were used for the PCR. The protocol was immunoSEQ multiplex PCR, while the TCRdb copy is restricted to in-frame clones and leaves out a portion. The sample lists 220,000 or so clones; 65% to 75% were seen once. In the case of this clone: Antigen specificity is unknown.

Study-wide findings and caveats: In a later analysis, parvovirus B19, influenza, CMV and Epstein-Barr virus appeared linked to several top co-occurrence clusters. TCR beta sequences reportedly predicted most subjects' HLA-A and HLA-B alleles accurately. Serostatus for CMV was the only available immune exposure information.

This CDR3 comprises 15 residues. The V gene's germline CDR1 is SGDLS and CDR2 YYNGEE. Unmatched junction bases numbered 2, after V lost 3 bases and J lost 0 bases. V usage is TRBV9 and J usage is TRBJ2-1; 8 nucleotides match TRBD1. The specimen was PBMCs. The receptor's source is a woman in her twenties or thirties in good health and CMV-seronegative. CDR3 nucleotides: TGTGCCAGCAGCGGACAGGGGAGCTCCTACAATGAGCAGTTCTTC. It encodes CASSGQGSSYNEQFF.